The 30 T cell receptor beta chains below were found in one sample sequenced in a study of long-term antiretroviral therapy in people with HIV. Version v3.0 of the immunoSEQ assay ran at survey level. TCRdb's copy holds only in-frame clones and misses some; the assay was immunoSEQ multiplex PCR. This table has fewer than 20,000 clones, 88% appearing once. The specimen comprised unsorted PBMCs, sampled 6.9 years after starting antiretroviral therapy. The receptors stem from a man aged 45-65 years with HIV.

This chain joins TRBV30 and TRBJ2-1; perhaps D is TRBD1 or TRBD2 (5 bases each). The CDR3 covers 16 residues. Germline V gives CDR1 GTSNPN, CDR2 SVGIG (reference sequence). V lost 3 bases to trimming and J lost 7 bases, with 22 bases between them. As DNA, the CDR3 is TGTGCCTGGAGGTTAGTGGGAAACAGGAGGAGGAATGAGCAGTTCTTC. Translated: CAWRLVGNRRRNEQFF.

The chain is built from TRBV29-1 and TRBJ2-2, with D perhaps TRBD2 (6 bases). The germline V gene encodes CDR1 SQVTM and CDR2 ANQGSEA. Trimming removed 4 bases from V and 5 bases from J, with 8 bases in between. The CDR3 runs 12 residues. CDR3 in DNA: TGCAGCGTTGCTCTAGCGACCGGGGAGCTGTTTTTT. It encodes CSVALATGELFF.

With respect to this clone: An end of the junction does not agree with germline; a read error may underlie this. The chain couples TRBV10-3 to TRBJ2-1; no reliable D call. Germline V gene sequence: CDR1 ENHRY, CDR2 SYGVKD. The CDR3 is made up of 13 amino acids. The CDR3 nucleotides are TGTGCCGTCAGAGTGCCAGACTACAATGAGCAGTTCTTC. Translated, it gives CAVRVPDYNEQFF.

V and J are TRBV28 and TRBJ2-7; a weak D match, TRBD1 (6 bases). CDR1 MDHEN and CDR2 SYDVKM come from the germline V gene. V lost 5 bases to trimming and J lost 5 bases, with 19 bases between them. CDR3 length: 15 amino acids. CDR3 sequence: CASSEPGQGFHEQYF. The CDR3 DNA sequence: TGTGCCAGCAGTGAACCGGGGCAGGGGTTCCACGAGCAGTACTTC.

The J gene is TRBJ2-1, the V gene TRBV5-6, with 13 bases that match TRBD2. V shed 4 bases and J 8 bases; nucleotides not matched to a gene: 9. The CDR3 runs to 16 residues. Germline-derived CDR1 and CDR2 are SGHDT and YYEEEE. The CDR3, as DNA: TGTGCCAGCAGCCAAGGACTAGCGGGAGTTGTAGATGAGCAGTTCTTC. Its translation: CASSQGLAGVVDEQFF.

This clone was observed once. CDR3 sequence: CASSLQGGPVNEQFF. CDR3 DNA sequence: TGTGCCAGCAGTCTCCAGGGAGGGCCGGTAAATGAGCAGTTCTTC. The chain recombines TRBV11-2 with TRBJ2-1, with 7 nucleotides matching TRBD2. CDR3 length: 15 residues. J lost 7 bases, V lost 6 bases, and 12 bases had no gene match. The germline V gene has CDR1 SGHAT and CDR2 FQNNGV. The full variable domain, rest sourced from reference TRBV11-2 and TRBJ2-1, is EAGVAQSPRYKIIEKRQSVAFWCNPISGHATLYWYQQILGQGPKLLIQFQNNGVVDDSQLPKDRFSAERLKGVDSTLKIQPAKLEDSAVYLCASSLQGGPVNEQFFGPGTRLTVL.

The CDR3 DNA reads as TGCGCCAGCAGCTCGGGCGTGGGTCGGGGCAGTGAAAAACTGTTTTTT. This codes for CASSSGVGRGSEKLFF. The chain is built from TRBV5-1 and TRBJ1-4, with D possibly TRBD1 on 5 matching bases. This CDR3 is built from 16 residues. Germline V gene sequence: CDR1 SGHRS, CDR2 YFSETQ. The V gene lost 3 bases and the J gene lost 7 bases, with 19 bases spanning the gap.

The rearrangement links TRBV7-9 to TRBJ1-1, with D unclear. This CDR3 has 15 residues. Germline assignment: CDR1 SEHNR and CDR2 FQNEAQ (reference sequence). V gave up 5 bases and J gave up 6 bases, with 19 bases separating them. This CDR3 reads CASSPTDPGTSEAFF. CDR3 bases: TGTGCCAGCAGCCCAACGGACCCCGGAACATCTGAAGCTTTCTTT. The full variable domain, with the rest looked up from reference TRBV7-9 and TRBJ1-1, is DTGVSQNPRHKITKRGQNVTFRCDPISEHNRLYWYRQTLGQGPEFLTYFQNEAQLEKSRLLSDRFSAERPKGSFSTLEIQRTEQGDSAMYLCASSPTDPGTSEAFFGQGTRLTVV.

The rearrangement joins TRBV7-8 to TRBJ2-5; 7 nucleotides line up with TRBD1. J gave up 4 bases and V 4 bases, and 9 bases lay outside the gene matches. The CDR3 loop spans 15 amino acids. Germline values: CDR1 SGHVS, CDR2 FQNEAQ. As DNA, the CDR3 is TGTGCCAGCAGCTCAGGAACAGGGGATCGAGAGACCCAGTACTTC. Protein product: CASSSGTGDRETQYF. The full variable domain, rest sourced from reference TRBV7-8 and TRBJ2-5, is GAGVSQSPRYKVAKRGQDVALRCDPISGHVSLFWYQQALGQGPEFLTYFQNEAQLDKSGLPSDRFFAERPEGSVSTLKIQRTQQEDSAVYLCASSSGTGDRETQYFGPGTRLLVL.

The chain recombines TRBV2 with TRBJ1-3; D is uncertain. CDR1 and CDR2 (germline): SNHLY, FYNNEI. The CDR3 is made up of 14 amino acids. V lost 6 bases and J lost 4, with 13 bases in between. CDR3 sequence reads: CASRRTTGGNTIYF. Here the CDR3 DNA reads TGTGCCAGCAGACGGACGACGGGGGGAAACACCATATATTTT.

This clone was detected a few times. The CDR3 spells CASSPVHLISYEQYF. In nucleotides, the CDR3 is TGTGCCAGCAGCCCAGTACACCTAATATCTTACGAGCAGTACTTC. J is TRBJ2-7 and V is TRBV14, with no clear D. The CDR3 has 15 residues. The germline V gene encodes CDR1 SGHDN and CDR2 FVKESK. The germline V and J ends were trimmed by 4 bases and 4 bases, with 17 bases remaining between them.

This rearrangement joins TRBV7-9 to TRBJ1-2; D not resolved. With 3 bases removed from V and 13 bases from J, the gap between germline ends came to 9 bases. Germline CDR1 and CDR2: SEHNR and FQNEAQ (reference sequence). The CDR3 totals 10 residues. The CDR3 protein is CASSFVGVTF. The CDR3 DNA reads TGTGCCAGCAGCTTTGTAGGCGTCACCTTC.

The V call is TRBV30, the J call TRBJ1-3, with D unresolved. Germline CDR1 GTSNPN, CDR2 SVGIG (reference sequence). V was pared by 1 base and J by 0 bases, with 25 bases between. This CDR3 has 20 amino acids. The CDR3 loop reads CAWSATPPDTAWGSGNTIYF. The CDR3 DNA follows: TGTGCCTGGAGTGCGACCCCTCCCGACACCGCGTGGGGCTCTGGAAACACCATATATTTT.

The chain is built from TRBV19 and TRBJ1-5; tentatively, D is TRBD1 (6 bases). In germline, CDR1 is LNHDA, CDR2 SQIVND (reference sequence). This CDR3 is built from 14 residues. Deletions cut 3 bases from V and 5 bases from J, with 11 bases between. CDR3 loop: CASSIWAGDQPQHF. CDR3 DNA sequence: TGTGCCAGTAGTATCTGGGCAGGGGATCAGCCCCAGCATTTT.

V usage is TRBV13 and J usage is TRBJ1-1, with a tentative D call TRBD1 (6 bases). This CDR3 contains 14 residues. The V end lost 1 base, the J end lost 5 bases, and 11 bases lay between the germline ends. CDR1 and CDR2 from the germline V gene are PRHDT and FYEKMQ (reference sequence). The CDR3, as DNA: TGTGCCAGCAGCTTAGTGGGGGGGCGGACTGAAGCTTTCTTT. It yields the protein CASSLVGGRTEAFF.

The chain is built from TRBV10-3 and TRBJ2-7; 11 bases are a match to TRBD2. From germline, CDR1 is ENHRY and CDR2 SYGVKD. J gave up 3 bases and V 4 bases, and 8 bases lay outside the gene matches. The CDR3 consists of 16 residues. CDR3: CAISVSPGLAVYEQYF. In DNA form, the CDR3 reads TGTGCCATCAGTGTGTCACCGGGACTAGCGGTCTACGAGCAGTACTTC.

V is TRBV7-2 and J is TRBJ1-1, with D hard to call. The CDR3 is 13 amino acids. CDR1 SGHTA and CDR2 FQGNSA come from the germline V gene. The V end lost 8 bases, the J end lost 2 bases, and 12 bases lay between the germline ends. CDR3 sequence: CASCAAQNTEAFF. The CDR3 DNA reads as TGTGCCAGCTGCGCGGCCCAAAACACTGAAGCTTTCTTT.

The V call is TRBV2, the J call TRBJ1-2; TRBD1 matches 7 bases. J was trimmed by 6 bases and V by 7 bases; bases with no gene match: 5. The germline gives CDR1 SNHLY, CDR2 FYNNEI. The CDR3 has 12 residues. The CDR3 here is CASISGGDGYTF. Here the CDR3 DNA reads TGTGCCAGCATTTCAGGGGGGGATGGCTACACCTTC.

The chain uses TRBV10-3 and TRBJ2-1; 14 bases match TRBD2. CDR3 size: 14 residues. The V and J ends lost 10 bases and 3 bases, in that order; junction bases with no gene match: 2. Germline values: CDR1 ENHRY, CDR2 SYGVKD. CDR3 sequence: CATGTSGSYNEQFF. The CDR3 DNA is TGTGCCACCGGGACTAGCGGGAGCTACAATGAGCAGTTCTTC.

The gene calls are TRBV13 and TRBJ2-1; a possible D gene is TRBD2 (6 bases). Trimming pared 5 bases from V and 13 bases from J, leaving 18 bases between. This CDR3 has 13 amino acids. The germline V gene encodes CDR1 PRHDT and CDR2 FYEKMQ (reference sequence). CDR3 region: CASSPRDTMRQFF. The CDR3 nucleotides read TGTGCCAGCAGCCCGCGGGATACAATGAGACAGTTCTTC.

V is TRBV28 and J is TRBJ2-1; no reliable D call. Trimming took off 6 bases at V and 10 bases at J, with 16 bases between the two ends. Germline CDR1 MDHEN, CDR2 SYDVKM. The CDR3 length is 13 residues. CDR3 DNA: TGTGCCAGCAGACCGACCCCCCAGGCCGAGCAGTTCTTC. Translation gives CASRPTPQAEQFF.

CDR3: CASSYQGGQETQYF. Here the CDR3 DNA reads TGTGCCAGCAGTTACCAAGGGGGTCAAGAGACCCAGTACTTC. V and J are TRBV6-5 and TRBJ2-5, with D possibly being TRBD1 (6 bases). V lost 2 bases, J lost 2 bases, and 9 bases lay in between. This CDR3 contains 14 residues. In germline, CDR1 is MNHEY, CDR2 SVGAGI.

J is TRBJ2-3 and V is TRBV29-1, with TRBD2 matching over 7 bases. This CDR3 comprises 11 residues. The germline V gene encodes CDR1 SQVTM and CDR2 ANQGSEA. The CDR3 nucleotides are TGCTGCGCGGGGGTCACAGATACGCAGTATTTT. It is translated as CCAGVTDTQYF.

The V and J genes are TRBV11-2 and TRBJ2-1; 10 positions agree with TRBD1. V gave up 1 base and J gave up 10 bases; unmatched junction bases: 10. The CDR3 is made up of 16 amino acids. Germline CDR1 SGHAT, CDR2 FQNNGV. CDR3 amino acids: CASSLALRDRGSEQFF. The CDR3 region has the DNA TGTGCCAGCAGCTTAGCCCTCCGGGACAGGGGTTCGGAGCAGTTCTTC.

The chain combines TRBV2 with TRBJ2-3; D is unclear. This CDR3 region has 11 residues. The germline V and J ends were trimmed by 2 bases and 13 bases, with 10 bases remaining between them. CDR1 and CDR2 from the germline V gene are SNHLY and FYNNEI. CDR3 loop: CASSEMAGKYF. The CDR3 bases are TGTGCCAGCAGTGAAATGGCAGGAAAGTATTTT.

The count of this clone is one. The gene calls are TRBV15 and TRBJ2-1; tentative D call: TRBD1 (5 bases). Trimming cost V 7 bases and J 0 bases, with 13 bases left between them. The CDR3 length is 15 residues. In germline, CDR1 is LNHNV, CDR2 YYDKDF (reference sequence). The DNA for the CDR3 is TGTGCCACCAAAGAAGGCAGGGCCTCCTACAATGAGCAGTTCTTC. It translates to CATKEGRASYNEQFF.

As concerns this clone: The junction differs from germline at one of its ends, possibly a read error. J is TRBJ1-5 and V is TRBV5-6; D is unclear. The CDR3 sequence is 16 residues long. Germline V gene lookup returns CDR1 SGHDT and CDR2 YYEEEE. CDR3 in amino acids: CASSLLTDNSNRPQHF. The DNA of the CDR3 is TGTGCCAGCAGCTTGCTTACCGATAATAGCAATCGGCCCCAGCATTTT.

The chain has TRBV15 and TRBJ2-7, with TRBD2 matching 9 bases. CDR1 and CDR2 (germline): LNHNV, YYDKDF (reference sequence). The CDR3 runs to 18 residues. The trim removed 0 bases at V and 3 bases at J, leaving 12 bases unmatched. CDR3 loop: CATSRDLVTSGALYEQYF. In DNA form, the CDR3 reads TGTGCCACCAGCAGAGATTTGGTGACTAGCGGAGCCCTCTACGAGCAGTACTTC.

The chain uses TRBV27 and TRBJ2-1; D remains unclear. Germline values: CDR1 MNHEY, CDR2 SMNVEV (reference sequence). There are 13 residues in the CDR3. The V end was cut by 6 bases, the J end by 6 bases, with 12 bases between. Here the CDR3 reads CASRYGTANEQFF. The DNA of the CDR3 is TGTGCCAGCAGGTATGGCACGGCCAATGAGCAGTTCTTC.

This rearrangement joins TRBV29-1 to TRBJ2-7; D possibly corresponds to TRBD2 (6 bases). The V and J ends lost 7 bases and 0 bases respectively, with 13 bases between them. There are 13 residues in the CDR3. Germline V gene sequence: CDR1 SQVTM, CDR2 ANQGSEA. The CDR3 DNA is TGCAGCGCCCGGGGAGCGGGCTCCTACGAGCAGTACTTC. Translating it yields CSARGAGSYEQYF.